The rows below give T cell receptor beta chains drawn from one sample of a study of cytotoxic CD8 clonotypes in ibrutinib-treated CLL. Sequencing used immunoSEQ multiplex PCR; TCRdb keeps in-frame clones, though not all of them. Of about 130,000 clones in the sample, 79% were seen once. The sequencing used PBMCs, collected after 12 months of ibrutinib treatment. The receptors were sampled from a human donor with chronic lymphocytic leukemia. CDR3s include the opening cysteine and the closing phenylalanine or tryptophan. D genes are given only for firm matches. Only part of the rows carry a size: once, few, many, or a class if the clone is expanded.

NA,TRBV4-1,TRBJ2-1,TRBD2,TGCGCCAGCAGCCAGGGACTAGCGGGAGGCAGGAGCTCCTACAATGAGCAGTTCTTC,CASSQGLAGGRSSYNEQFF
NA,TRBV19,TRBJ1-2,NA,TGTGCCAGTAGCCCAGGACTTGCGGCCTCCTATGGCTACACCTTC,CASSPGLAASYGYTF
once,TRBV4-3,TRBJ1-2,NA,TGCGCCAGCAGCCAAGATCGATCGGTGGGTGGCTACACCTTC,CASSQDRSVGGYTF
NA,TRBV10-3,TRBJ2-1,TRBD2,TGTGCCATCAGTCCTAGCGGGAGTGAGCAGTTCTTC,CAISPSGSEQFF
few,TRBV7-8,TRBJ2-5,NA,TGTGCCAGCAGCCGAATGGGTACTGCCGATACCCAGTACTTC,CASSRMGTADTQYF
NA,TRBV18,TRBJ1-2,NA,TGTGCCAGCTCACCAACAGGGTGGGTTGGCTACACCTTC,CASSPTGWVGYTF
NA,TRBV6-5,TRBJ2-7,TRBD2,TGTGCCAGCAGCTCTCGGACTAGCGGTACCTACGAGCAGTACTTC,CASSSRTSGTYEQYF
NA,TRBV7-2,TRBJ2-2,NA,TGTGCCAGCAGCAACAGGTCTCCGAACACCGGGGAGCTGTTTTTT,CASSNRSPNTGELFF
NA,TRBV4-2,TRBJ2-3,TRBD2,TGTGCCAGCAGCCAAGAAGAGGGACTAGATTTTTTCGATACGCAGTATTTT,CASSQEEGLDFFDTQYF
few,TRBV7-9,TRBJ1-5,NA,TGTGCCAGCAGCTTGGACAGCCATAGCAATCAGCCCCAGCATTTT,CASSLDSHSNQPQHF
NA,TRBV7-9,TRBJ2-1,NA,TGTGCCAGCAGCTTCTCAGGTTCTGGCAACAATGAGCAGTTCTTC,CASSFSGSGNNEQFF
NA,TRBV4-1,TRBJ2-4,NA,TGCGCCAGCAGCCATCCGGTAGCCAAAAACATTCAGTACTTC,CASSHPVAKNIQYF
NA,TRBV7-2,TRBJ2-3,TRBD2,TGTGCCAGCAGCTTAGGACTAGCGGGAGGCACAGATACGCAGTATTTT,CASSLGLAGGTDTQYF
NA,TRBV18,TRBJ1-5,NA,TGTGCCAGCTCACTTTCAGGACGGAGCAATCAGCCCCAGCATTTT,CASSLSGRSNQPQHF
NA,TRBV5-5,TRBJ2-3,NA,TGTGCCAGCAGCTACTCGTGGCAGGCCCGGTTCACAGATACGCAGTATTTT,CASSYSWQARFTDTQYF
NA,TRBV5-5,TRBJ1-3,TRBD1,TGTGCCAGCAGCTCCGGGACAGCAACCTCTGGAAACACCATATATTTT,CASSSGTATSGNTIYF
NA,TRBV5-4,TRBJ1-1,NA,TGTGCCAGCAGCTTTGGGCAGGGCGGGCTAGCTTTCTTT,CASSFGQGGLAFF
NA,TRBV7-2,TRBJ2-7,NA,TGTGCCAGCAGCTTAAGAGTCAGTACCTACGAGCAGTACTTC,CASSLRVSTYEQYF
once,TRBV11-2,TRBJ1-1,NA,TGTGCCAGCAGCTTAGTTCACACTGAAGCTTTCTTT,CASSLVHTEAFF
NA,TRBV19,TRBJ1-2,NA,TGTGCCAGTAGTATTTCCGGGGCCCTCTATGGCTACACCTTC,CASSISGALYGYTF
NA,TRBV6-5,TRBJ1-5,NA,TGTGCCAGCAGTTACTCGGTAGGTCAGCCCCAGCATTTT,CASSYSVGQPQHF
NA,TRBV7-3,TRBJ2-1,NA,TGTGCCAGCAGCTTATATGAACTTGGCAATGAGCAGTTCTTC,CASSLYELGNEQFF
NA,TRBV5-1,TRBJ2-1,NA,TGCGCCAGCAGCATACGCGCGAGGGCCATGGGAAATGAGCAGTTCTTC,CASSIRARAMGNEQFF
NA,TRBV5-1,TRBJ2-3,NA,TGCGCCAGCAGCTTGGCAGAAAGCACAGATACGCAGTATTTT,CASSLAESTDTQYF
NA,TRBV2,TRBJ1-3,TRBD1,TGTGCCAGCAATAGGGACAGGGTTCCCACCATATATTTT,CASNRDRVPTIYF
once,TRBV10-3,TRBJ2-2,NA,TGTGCCATCAGGGATGGACACAACACCGGGGAGCTGTTTTTT,CAIRDGHNTGELFF
NA,TRBV7-2,TRBJ2-5,NA,TGTGCCAGCAGACCCCAACGGGGTACATGGGAGACCCAGTACTTC,CASRPQRGTWETQYF
NA,TRBV19,TRBJ2-3,NA,TGTGCCAGTAGGGTTAGCCCAGGGGATACGCAGTATTTT,CASRVSPGDTQYF
NA,TRBV13,TRBJ2-3,TRBD2,TGTGCCAGCAGCTTAGCCCCTCTCGCGGGAGCTAGCACAGATACGCAGTATTTT,CASSLAPLAGASTDTQYF
few,TRBV9,TRBJ2-1,NA,TGTGCCAGCAGCGCCCGATCGGGATCCAGCGCCAGGGGTGAGCAGTTCTTC,CASSARSGSSARGEQFF
NA,TRBV28,TRBJ2-1,TRBD2,TGTGCCAGCAGTCACCTCGGGGGACTAGGTATTAGGAGCTCCTACAATGAGCAGTTCTTC,CASSHLGGLGIRSSYNEQFF
NA,TRBV7-8,TRBJ2-1,TRBD1,TGTGCCAGCACCTCCTGGGACAGGGGGCAGGTCGGAGGTTACAATGAGCAGTTCTTC,CASTSWDRGQVGGYNEQFF
NA,TRBV28,TRBJ1-4,TRBD1,TGTGCCAGCAGTTTACCACAGGGGGCCGGGGAAAAACTGTTTTTT,CASSLPQGAGEKLFF
NA,TRBV6-5,TRBJ1-3,TRBD1,TGTGCCAGCAGGGGACAGGGTAGAAACACCATATATTTT,CASRGQGRNTIYF
NA,TRBV5-1,TRBJ2-7,TRBD2,TGCGCCAGCAGCTCCTTCGGACTAGCGGGAGGGTCCGAGCAGTACTTC,CASSSFGLAGGSEQYF
NA,TRBV5-1,TRBJ2-3,TRBD2,TGCGCCAGCAGCCCGCCGGGACTAGCGGGATCCACAGATACGCAGTATTTT,CASSPPGLAGSTDTQYF
NA,TRBV11-2,TRBJ2-7,TRBD1,TGTGCCAGCAGCCGGGGACAGGGTTTAGACGAGCAGTACTTC,CASSRGQGLDEQYF
NA,TRBV19,TRBJ2-1,NA,TGTGCCAGTAGTCCCCGAGGGACCCTAAGCTCCTACAATGAGCAGTTCTTC,CASSPRGTLSSYNEQFF
NA,TRBV18,TRBJ2-1,NA,TGTGCCAGCTCATCGTCTAGCGCTTCCTACAATGAGCAGTTCTTC,CASSSSSASYNEQFF
once,TRBV30,TRBJ2-7,TRBD2,TGTGCCTGGAGTGTATTAGCGGGAGAAGTGCATGGCGAGCAGTACTTC,CAWSVLAGEVHGEQYF
NA,TRBV28,TRBJ1-4,NA,TGTGTCAGCAGTTCCAGAAATGAAAAACTGTTTTTT,CVSSSRNEKLFF